What follows are 22 T cell receptor beta chains derived from one specimen sequenced in a study of T cell changes during pregnancy in multiple sclerosis. Assay: immunoSEQ multiplex PCR; the TCRdb copy retains only in-frame clones and omits some. The data contain tens of thousands of clones, about 92% of them singletons. Sequencing was performed on peripheral blood, taken in the third trimester of pregnancy. These receptors came from a female donor in good health, enrolled as a control in a pregnancy study.

The chain has TRBV29-1 and TRBJ2-7; maybe TRBD2 (6 bases). The CDR3 loop spans 15 amino acids. V was trimmed by 6 bases and J by 3 bases, leaving 21 bases between them. Germline V gene lookup returns CDR1 SQVTM and CDR2 ANQGSEA. The CDR3 nucleotides are TGCAGCGTGCTGGGGGGACCGACAGAGATCTACGAGCAGTACTTC. Amino acid sequence: CSVLGGPTEIYEQYF.

CDR3 DNA: TGTGCCAGCAGTTTATTTACAGGGGGCACAGAGACCCAGTACTTC. This codes for CASSLFTGGTETQYF. The V gene is TRBV27, the J gene TRBJ2-5; 9 positions agree with TRBD1. The V gene's germline CDR1 is MNHEY and CDR2 SMNVEV (reference sequence). The CDR3 is 15 amino acids. The V and J ends lost 1 base and 4 bases, in that order; junction bases with no gene match: 4.

The chain combines TRBV19 with TRBJ2-1, with TRBD2 matching 16 bases. The germline CDR1 and CDR2 sequences are LNHDA and SQIVND (reference sequence). The CDR3 extends over 19 amino acids. The V and J ends lost 6 bases and 1 base, in that order; junction bases with no gene match: 9. CDR3 sequence (DNA): TGTGCCAGTAGCGGGACTAGCGGGAGGGCACAGGGGTCCTACAATGAGCAGTTCTTC. Translation: CASSGTSGRAQGSYNEQFF.

The rearrangement links TRBV29-1 to TRBJ2-3; 7 nucleotides agree with TRBD1. Trimming removed 6 bases from V and 3 bases from J; junction bases left unmatched: 9. Germline loops: CDR1 SQVTM, CDR2 ANQGSEA. The CDR3 runs to 14 residues. CDR3: CSVRGSARTDTQYF. CDR3 nucleotide sequence: TGCAGCGTCAGGGGGAGCGCGCGTACAGATACGCAGTATTTT.

A few counts support this clone. V gene TRBV4-3 combines with J gene TRBJ1-6; no clear D gene. V lost 0 bases and J 9 bases, leaving 9 bases between the germline ends. Looked up from germline, CDR1 is LGHNA and CDR2 is YSLEER. This CDR3 has 14 amino acids. This chain's CDR3 is CASSQDYGSSPLHF. The DNA of the CDR3 is TGCGCCAGCAGCCAAGATTATGGGAGTTCACCCCTCCACTTT.

V is TRBV6-5 and J is TRBJ2-2; TRBD2 agrees at 7 bases. CDR1 and CDR2 (germline): MNHEY, SVGAGI. The CDR3 is 16 amino acids. V shed 3 bases, J shed 0 bases, and the junction held 4 bases outside the gene matches. CDR3 region: CASSYPAGPNTGELFF. In DNA form, the CDR3 reads TGTGCCAGCAGTTATCCAGCGGGACCGAACACCGGGGAGCTGTTTTTT.

The gene calls are TRBV9 and TRBJ2-1; D unresolved. CDR1 and CDR2 (germline): SGDLS, YYNGEE. Trimming took 4 bases from V and 3 from J, leaving 5 bases between them. This CDR3 contains 12 residues. The CDR3 region has the DNA TGTGCCAGCAGCACTCGCTACAATGAGCAGTTCTTC. Translating gives CASSTRYNEQFF. Full variable domain (missing parts from reference TRBV9 and TRBJ2-1): DSGVTQTPKHLITATGQRVTLRCSPRSGDLSVYWYQQSLDQGLQFLIQYYNGEERAKGNILERFSAQQFPDLHSELNLSSLELGDSALYFCASSTRYNEQFFGPGTRLTVL.

The J gene is TRBJ1-1, the V gene TRBV5-1, with TRBD1 identical over 8 bases. V lost 2 bases, J lost 12 bases, and 9 bases stayed unmatched. The germline CDR1 and CDR2 sequences are SGHRS and YFSETQ. The CDR3 extends over 13 amino acids. This CDR3 reads CASSFAGTGITFF. For the CDR3, the DNA is TGCGCCAGCAGCTTCGCGGGGACAGGTATAACTTTCTTT.

The CDR3 region has the DNA TGTGCCAGCAGCTTAGTTCAGAACACCGGGGAGCTGTTTTTT. This encodes CASSLVQNTGELFF. The gene calls are TRBV7-2 and TRBJ2-2; unclear D gene. V shed 1 base and J shed 1 base, with 4 bases lying between them. This CDR3 contains 14 residues. CDR1 is SGHTA and CDR2 is FQGNSA in the germline V gene. The full variable domain, in which reference TRBV7-2 and TRBJ2-2 provide the parts outside the CDR3, is GAGVSQSPSNKVTEKGKDVELRCDPISGHTALYWYRQSLGQGLEFLIYFQGNSAPDKSGLPSDRFSAERTGGSVSTLTIQRTQQEDSAVYLCASSLVQNTGELFFGEGSRLTVL.

The genes are TRBV28 and TRBJ1-3; 12 bases align to TRBD1. The CDR3 totals 21 residues. Germline lookup yields CDR1 MDHEN and CDR2 SYDVKM. V trimming: 1 base; J trimming: 4 bases; junction bases outside the gene matches: 17. This CDR3 reads CASSLYLDYLGQGAPGNTIYF. Here the CDR3 DNA reads TGTGCCAGCAGTTTATATCTCGACTATCTGGGACAGGGGGCGCCCGGAAACACCATATATTTT.

The chain combines TRBV7-8 with TRBJ1-1, with 10 bases that match TRBD1. J lost 5 bases, V lost 5 bases, and 8 bases had no gene match. Looked up from germline, CDR1 is SGHVS and CDR2 is FQNEAQ. The CDR3 is made up of 15 amino acids. DNA for the CDR3: TGTGCCAGCAGCCAACGGACAGGGGGAAATACTGAAGCTTTCTTT. It specifies CASSQRTGGNTEAFF.

Only one count was recorded for this clone. V is TRBV28 and J is TRBJ1-2; no definite D call. Trimming left V 5 bases short and J 8 bases short, with 24 bases between. The CDR3 length is 16 residues. Germline CDR1 reads MDHEN; CDR2 reads SYDVKM. The chain's CDR3 is CASSLPPGPRDWGYTF. In nucleotides, the CDR3 is TGTGCCAGCAGTCTACCTCCGGGCCCCCGGGATTGGGGCTACACCTTC.

The chain is built from TRBV27 and TRBJ2-5, with TRBD2 as a possible D gene (5 bases). The V gene's germline CDR1 is MNHEY and CDR2 SMNVEV (reference sequence). V shed 9 bases and J shed 7 bases, with 15 bases lying between them. The CDR3 totals 12 residues. The CDR3 DNA sequence: TGTGCCAGTGGACCGGTTCGGGGGACCCAGTACTTC. It translates to CASGPVRGTQYF.

The chain links TRBV29-1 to TRBJ1-1, with 10 nucleotides matching TRBD1. This CDR3 is built from 12 residues. Germline V gives CDR1 SQVTM, CDR2 ANQGSEA. J gave up 3 bases and V 7 bases, and 2 bases lay outside the gene matches. In DNA, the CDR3 is TGCAGCGCCGGACAGGGGGACACTGAAGCTTTCTTT. Its protein product is CSAGQGDTEAFF.

This chain uses TRBV19 with TRBJ2-5, with D perhaps TRBD2 (5 bases). This CDR3 comprises 12 residues. V lost 3 bases and J lost 4, with 6 bases in between. CDR1 and CDR2 (germline): LNHDA, SQIVND (reference sequence). The CDR3 sequence: CASSIAGETQYF. DNA for the CDR3: TGTGCCAGTAGTATTGCGGGAGAGACCCAGTACTTC.

The gene calls are TRBV19 and TRBJ2-7; 13 bases are shared with TRBD2. There are 16 residues in the CDR3. The germline gives CDR1 LNHDA, CDR2 SQIVND (reference sequence). V lost 6 bases and J lost 2; bases outside the gene matches: 7. The CDR3 spells CASSPGTSGTTYEQYF. As DNA, the CDR3 is TGTGCCAGTAGCCCCGGGACTAGCGGGACCACCTACGAGCAGTACTTC.

The chain links TRBV6-6 to TRBJ2-3; 10 nucleotides line up with TRBD2. CDR3 size: 16 residues. V was clipped by 6 bases and J by 0 bases; unmatched bases: 6. Germline values: CDR1 MNHNY, CDR2 SVGAGI (reference sequence). This CDR3 is CASSATSGASTDTQYF. The CDR3 nucleotides read TGTGCCAGCAGCGCCACTAGCGGGGCTAGCACAGATACGCAGTATTTT.

J is TRBJ2-7 and V is TRBV27, with 9 positions matching TRBD1. The V segment lost 3 bases and the J segment 9 bases; nucleotides outside the gene matches: 15. Germline CDR1 and CDR2: MNHEY and SMNVEV (reference sequence). The CDR3 loop spans 16 amino acids. The DNA for the CDR3 is TGTGCCAGCAGTTTTTCCGGGACAGGGAACTATAACGGGCAGTACTTC. Residues: CASSFSGTGNYNGQYF.

The CDR3: CASSAHVGTVNYGYTF. In DNA, the CDR3 is TGTGCCAGCAGCGCCCACGTAGGGACAGTCAACTATGGCTACACCTTC. This chain uses TRBV11-3 with TRBJ1-2; 7 bases map to TRBD1. This CDR3 spans 16 amino acids. Germline V gene lookup returns CDR1 SGHNT and CDR2 YENEEA. With 5 bases clipped from V and 2 bases from J, the junction kept 11 bases outside the gene matches.

V gene TRBV10-3 combines with J gene TRBJ2-7; TRBD1 matches at 9 bases. The germline gives CDR1 ENHRY, CDR2 SYGVKD. V trimming: 6 bases; J trimming: 0 bases; junction bases outside the gene matches: 12. The CDR3 extends over 17 amino acids. Written as DNA, the CDR3 is TGTGCCATCAGCCCCCTGCCTGGGACAGGGAACTCCTACGAGCAGTACTTC. Residues: CAISPLPGTGNSYEQYF.

The chain combines TRBV7-3 with TRBJ2-1; D might be TRBD2 (6 bases). This CDR3 spans 14 amino acids. CDR1 is SGHTA, CDR2 FQGTGA, per germline. V was pared by 5 bases and J by 10 bases, with 18 bases between. The chain's CDR3 is CASSRTTGVGEQFF. The CDR3 bases are TGTGCCAGCAGCCGGACGACGGGGGTAGGGGAGCAGTTCTTC.

The rearrangement links TRBV5-6 to TRBJ1-1, with 8 bases lining up with TRBD1. The CDR3 contains 13 residues. The junction had 3 bases not matched to a gene; V was cut back by 4 bases and J by 4 bases. Germline CDR1 is SGHDT and CDR2 is YYEEEE. The CDR3 region has the DNA TGTGCCAGCAGCCAACAGGGGGTCACTGAAGCTTTCTTT. It yields the protein CASSQQGVTEAFF.